The sequence of this TCR beta chain was determined in a study of neurological immune-mediated disorders. J gave up 6 bases and V 5 bases, and 5 bases lay outside the gene matches. Germline lookup yields CDR1 SGHRS and CDR2 YFSETQ. The CDR3 covers 13 residues. This clonotype was counted many times. TCRdb ran MiXCR on the 5' RACE reads and lists one entry per CDR3 protein. The table lists tens of thousands of distinct CDR3 sequences, roughly 13% of them singletons. Time point here: longitudinal time-point 1 (baseline). The sequence was collected from a female donor with HTLV-1-associated myelopathy (HAM/TSP). The gene calls are TRBV5-1 and TRBJ2-3; 8 nucleotides align to TRBD1. The sequenced material came from PBMCs. The CDR3 DNA sequence: TGCGCCAGCAGACAGGGACAGGCGGATACGCAGTATTTT. Protein product: CASRQGQADTQYF.